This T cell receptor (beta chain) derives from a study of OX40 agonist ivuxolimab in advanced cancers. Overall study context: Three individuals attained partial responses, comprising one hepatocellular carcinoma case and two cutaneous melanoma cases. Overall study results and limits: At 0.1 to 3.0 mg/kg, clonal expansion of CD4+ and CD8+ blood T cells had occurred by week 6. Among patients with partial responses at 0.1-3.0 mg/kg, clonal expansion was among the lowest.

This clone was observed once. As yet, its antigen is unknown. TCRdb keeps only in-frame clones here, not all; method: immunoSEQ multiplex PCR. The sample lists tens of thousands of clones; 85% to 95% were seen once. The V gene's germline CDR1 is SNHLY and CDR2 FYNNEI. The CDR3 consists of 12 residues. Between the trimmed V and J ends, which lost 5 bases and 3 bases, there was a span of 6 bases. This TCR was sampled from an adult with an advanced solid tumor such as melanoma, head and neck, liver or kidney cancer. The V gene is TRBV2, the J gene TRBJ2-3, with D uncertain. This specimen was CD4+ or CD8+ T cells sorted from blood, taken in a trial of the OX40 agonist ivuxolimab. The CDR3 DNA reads TGTGCCAGCAGTAAATATACAGATACGCAGTATTTT. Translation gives CASSKYTDTQYF.